These T cell receptor beta chains were read from a single sample in a study of response to subunit inactivated influenza vaccine. In TCRdb, the RT-PCR reads were re-called with MiXCR into one record per CDR3 protein. The table lists some 550,000 distinct CDR3 sequences, 20% to 25% of them singletons. These sequences were also reported in another study, on T cells expressing NK-cell markers.

Source: CD4+ T cells sorted from PBMCs, taken 11 to 12 days after vaccination. The receptors here all came from a man in his fifties who received an inactivated influenza vaccine. CDR3s leave out the opening cysteine and the closing phenylalanine or tryptophan. Each record gives: J gene, clone size, V gene, CDR3 protein. Some rows have no size entry. The others give once, few or many, or a class for an expanded clone.

j_gene: TRBJ2-3
abundance: few
v_gene: TRBV9
CDR3aa: ASSVATNTDTQY

j_gene: TRBJ2-5
abundance: -
v_gene: TRBV5-1
CDR3aa: ASRDTSGGQETQY

j_gene: TRBJ1-1
abundance: -
v_gene: TRBV20-1
CDR3aa: SARSDWTGSTEAF

j_gene: TRBJ1-1
abundance: -
v_gene: TRBV3-1
CDR3aa: ASSQGHVTAF

j_gene: TRBJ1-1
abundance: -
v_gene: TRBV11-3
CDR3aa: ASSLVEEAEAF

j_gene: TRBJ2-3
abundance: few
v_gene: TRBV9
CDR3aa: ASSVGPSGTDTQY

j_gene: TRBJ2-5
abundance: -
v_gene: TRBV5-1
CDR3aa: ASSFIGWGRRHPRLWTQY

j_gene: TRBJ2-2
abundance: few
v_gene: TRBV7-2
CDR3aa: ASSRAGAGGGELF

j_gene: TRBJ2-5
abundance: many
v_gene: TRBV12-3/TRBV12-4
CDR3aa: ASSLLSRGLQETQY

j_gene: TRBJ2-5
abundance: few
v_gene: TRBV5-6
CDR3aa: ASSQGLAAQETQY

j_gene: TRBJ2-3
abundance: few
v_gene: TRBV20-1
CDR3aa: SATRLAGSSTDTQY

j_gene: TRBJ1-1
abundance: few
v_gene: TRBV12-3/TRBV12-4
CDR3aa: ASSSIYGTEAF

j_gene: TRBJ2-5
abundance: many
v_gene: TRBV6-2/TRBV6-3
CDR3aa: ASSYEGTRQY

j_gene: TRBJ2-5
abundance: -
v_gene: TRBV5-1
CDR3aa: ASIPTGSETQY

j_gene: TRBJ1-1
abundance: few
v_gene: TRBV5-1
CDR3aa: ASRIITGSRPTEAF

j_gene: TRBJ2-5
abundance: -
v_gene: TRBV7-2
CDR3aa: ASSRDSYQETQY

j_gene: TRBJ2-2
abundance: -
v_gene: TRBV7-2
CDR3aa: ASSGGGNTGELF

j_gene: TRBJ2-1
abundance: many
v_gene: TRBV15
CDR3aa: ATSRPLGVEQF

j_gene: TRBJ1-5
abundance: -
v_gene: TRBV28
CDR3aa: ASSLWRRVQHNRNGLSNQPQH

j_gene: TRBJ1-5
abundance: -
v_gene: TRBV30
CDR3aa: AWSRDPSTAQH

j_gene: TRBJ2-7
abundance: few
v_gene: TRBV7-8
CDR3aa: ASSVTSGAGYEQY

j_gene: TRBJ2-3
abundance: few
v_gene: TRBV19
CDR3aa: ASSDRLAGVADTQY

j_gene: TRBJ1-2
abundance: -
v_gene: TRBV20-1
CDR3aa: SARDYGGGDGYT

j_gene: TRBJ2-2
abundance: -
v_gene: TRBV28
CDR3aa: ASSLTGLPPGELF

j_gene: TRBJ2-1
abundance: few
v_gene: TRBV5-1
CDR3aa: ASSLRTQGNEQF

j_gene: TRBJ2-1
abundance: -
v_gene: TRBV29-1
CDR3aa: SVGKREATYNEQF

j_gene: TRBJ2-3
abundance: -
v_gene: TRBV29-1
CDR3aa: SVGSGRDTDTQY

j_gene: TRBJ2-2
abundance: -
v_gene: TRBV11-1
CDR3aa: ASSSHPGLAGGHTGELF

j_gene: TRBJ2-3
abundance: few
v_gene: TRBV7-2
CDR3aa: ASSPELAGGDTQY

j_gene: TRBJ2-7
abundance: few
v_gene: TRBV5-1
CDR3aa: ASSWLAGVNHVYEQY

j_gene: TRBJ2-7
abundance: few
v_gene: TRBV5-5
CDR3aa: ASSLLGGGTYEQY

j_gene: TRBJ2-5
abundance: -
v_gene: TRBV7-9
CDR3aa: ASSTGRIFQETQY

j_gene: TRBJ1-1
abundance: few
v_gene: TRBV20-1
CDR3aa: SALGPRTTNTEAF

j_gene: TRBJ2-7
abundance: few
v_gene: TRBV5-1
CDR3aa: ASSLAAGSYEQY

j_gene: TRBJ1-2
abundance: -
v_gene: TRBV14
CDR3aa: ASSQDLQGSGYT